The 3 T cell receptor beta chains below were found in one sample sequenced in a study of shared clonotypes between healthy human individuals. Cells designated naive CD8 were CD45RO-negative and were positively selected for CCR7, with terminally differentiated effector memory CD45RA+ cells excluded. TCRdb keeps only in-frame clones here, not all; method: immunoSEQ multiplex PCR. Found here are approximately 2,000,000 clones, approximately 92% of them singletons; the top ten hold 1.5% to 2%. Sequences were obtained from naive CD8+ T cells from PBMCs. These receptors were taken from a man between 18 and 29 years old in good health. Some clones in this sample may be carry-over from other donors' samples.

The CDR3 region is CASSLGAGLAGLNEQFF. The DNA of the CDR3 is TGTGCCAGCAGCTTGGGGGCCGGGCTAGCGGGACTCAATGAGCAGTTCTTC. V gene TRBV5-4 combines with J gene TRBJ2-1, with 9 bases identical to TRBD2. Germline V CDR1 and CDR2: SGHNT, YYREEE (reference sequence). The CDR3 has 17 residues. V was pared by 0 bases and J by 6 bases, with 10 bases of the junction left unmatched.

A single count supports this clone. The genes are TRBV27 and TRBJ2-2, with D possibly TRBD1 on 5 matching bases. Between the trimmed V and J ends, which lost 5 bases and 3 bases, there was a span of 13 bases. The CDR3 sequence is 15 residues long. Germline CDR1 is MNHEY and CDR2 is SMNVEV (reference sequence). DNA for the CDR3: TGTGCCAGCAGTCCCGACAGCGTCTACACCGGGGAGCTGTTTTTT. Translation: CASSPDSVYTGELFF.

On this clone: This same CDR3 is encoded by further DNA sequences in the sample. This sequence joins TRBV6-5 and TRBJ2-1, with 7 bases aligning to TRBD2. V was clipped by 0 bases and J by 4 bases; unmatched bases: 6. This CDR3 is built from 16 residues. The germline gives CDR1 MNHEY, CDR2 SVGAGI. CDR3: CASSYSRGGPYNEQFF. The CDR3 region has the DNA TGTGCCAGCAGTTACTCTCGGGGAGGGCCATACAATGAGCAGTTCTTC.